One sample yielded the 29 T cell receptor beta chains listed below, sequenced in a study of vaccination and CD4 T cells after COVID-19. The Oncomine TCR Beta short-read assay was applied to DNA of cultured CD4+ T cells. TCRdb re-called the PCR reads through MiXCR, storing one row per CDR3 protein. Seen here are over a thousand distinct CDR3 sequences, around 10% observed once, and the top ten hold approximately 9%. Treatment specified: approximately 9-day PBMC culture with coronavirus spike peptide pools or control peptides (ViraFEST assay). From the unexposed donor, CD4+ T cells were collected ahead of the COVID-19 pandemic (2011-2018). Their cognate antigens are unknown. Sequencing used CD4+ T cells from blood, cultured in vitro. These TCRs come from a human donor in good health.

This clonotype turned up a few times. The rearrangement uses TRBV2 and TRBJ1-5, with D possibly TRBD1 on 6 matching bases. The length of the CDR3 is 19 residues. The ends were cut back, 3 bases at V and 0 bases at J, with 21 bases in the middle. Germline lookup yields CDR1 SNHLY and CDR2 FYNNEI. CDR3 region: CASSDTRAQGPNSNQPQHF. CDR3 in DNA: TGTGCCAGCAGTGATACCCGGGCCCAGGGGCCCAATAGCAATCAGCCCCAGCATTTT.

The chain links TRBV6-2 or TRBV6-3 to TRBJ1-4; no clear D gene. CDR1 MNHEY and CDR2 SVGEGT come from the germline V gene. V was cut by 5 bases and J by 13 bases, with 14 bases left in between. The CDR3 covers 12 residues. The CDR3 nucleotides read TGTGCCAGCAGTGATCCGGGCCTCAGACTGTTTTTT. Translating gives CASSDPGLRLFF.

This chain uses TRBV5-6 with TRBJ2-5; D remains unclear. The V end lost 0 bases, the J end lost 4 bases, and 13 bases lay between the germline ends. CDR3 length: 15 residues. CDR1 SGHDT and CDR2 YYEEEE come from the germline V gene. In nucleotides, the CDR3 is TGTGCCAGCAGCTTGGTTAGTCTCCTGCCAGAGACCCAGTACTTC. Amino acid sequence: CASSLVSLLPETQYF. The complete variable domain, with remaining parts taken from reference TRBV5-6 and TRBJ2-5, reads DAGVTQSPTHLIKTRGQQVTLRCSPKSGHDTVSWYQQALGQGPQFIFQYYEEEERQRGNFPDRFSGHQFPNYSSELNVNALLLGDSALYLCASSLVSLLPETQYFGPGTRLLVL.

Concerning this clonotype: Given a much more abundant clone one base away, this may be a read error. The chain recombines TRBV19 with TRBJ2-2, with D perhaps TRBD2 (5 bases). Germline V lookup: CDR1 LNHDA, CDR2 SQIVND (reference sequence). The CDR3 covers 13 residues. The CDR3 loop is CASSMGNTGEPFF. CDR3 bases: TGTGCCAGTAGTATGGGGAACACCGGGGAGCCGTTTTTT.

This clonotype was seen more than once but under ten times. The chain couples TRBV5-6 to TRBJ2-7, with D unresolved. The CDR3 totals 14 residues. In germline, CDR1 is SGHDT, CDR2 YYEEEE. V shed 2 bases and J shed 6 bases, with 15 bases lying between them. The CDR3 here is CASSFTSVPSEQYF. DNA for the CDR3: TGTGCCAGCAGCTTTACGTCAGTACCTAGCGAGCAGTACTTC.

As regards this clonotype: A junction end diverges from the germline sequence, so it may reflect a read error. V is TRBV11-2 and J is TRBJ2-7, with D unresolved. Germline-derived CDR1 and CDR2 are SGHAT and FQNNGV. This CDR3 is built from 13 residues. CDR3 amino acids: CAGSLGLMAQQYF. The DNA of the CDR3 is TGTGCCGGCAGCTTAGGTTTAATGGCGCAGCAGTACTTC.

The chain employs TRBV9 and TRBJ2-5, with TRBD2 identical over 14 bases. The germline V gene encodes CDR1 SGDLS and CDR2 YYNGEE. The ends lost 0 bases at V and 2 bases at J; junction bases unmatched: 3. The CDR3 consists of 17 residues. The CDR3 reads CASSVGGLAGVQETQYF. The CDR3 nucleotides are TGTGCCAGCAGCGTAGGGGGACTAGCGGGGGTTCAAGAGACCCAGTACTTC.

By frequency in the sample, this clonotype is large. The V and J genes are TRBV20-1 and TRBJ2-6; D possibly corresponds to TRBD2 (6 bases). Between the trimmed V and J ends, which lost 7 bases and 0 bases, there was a span of 16 bases. The CDR3 runs 16 residues. The germline gives CDR1 DFQATT, CDR2 SNEGSKA (reference sequence). The CDR3, as DNA: TGCAGTGGCCAGTACCGGGGACTCTCTGGGGCCAACGTCCTGACTTTC. Translating gives CSGQYRGLSGANVLTF.

By share, this clonotype counts as large (0.1 to 1%). V gene TRBV10-1 combines with J gene TRBJ2-2; D tentatively fits TRBD1 or TRBD2 (5 bases each). The CDR3 sequence is 14 residues long. V was clipped by 6 bases and J by 1 base, with 9 bases between them. Germline values: CDR1 WNHNN, CDR2 SYGVQD (reference sequence). The CDR3, as DNA: TGCGCCAGCAGGGGGGAGATGAACACCGGGGAGCTGTTTTTT. Protein: CASRGEMNTGELFF.

This clonotype is termed large. The rearrangement links TRBV20-1 to TRBJ2-7; 8 bases fit TRBD2. In germline, CDR1 is DFQATT, CDR2 SNEGSKA (reference sequence). J lost 0 bases, V lost 1 base, and 5 bases had no gene match. The CDR3 spans 15 residues. The CDR3 here is CSARVGGRTSYEQYF. The DNA for the CDR3 is TGCAGTGCTAGAGTAGGCGGGAGGACCTCCTACGAGCAGTACTTC.

This clonotype is medium-sized within its sample. The J gene is TRBJ1-5, the V gene TRBV7-2; D gene uncertain. The CDR3 loop spans 13 amino acids. CDR1 and CDR2 (germline): SGHTA, FQGNSA. Trimming cost V 5 bases and J 4 bases, with 9 bases left between them. The CDR3 region is CASSLGPNQPQHF. The CDR3 coding sequence is TGTGCCAGCAGCCTCGGCCCGAATCAGCCCCAGCATTTT.

Sample share makes this clonotype medium-sized. This chain connects TRBV5-4 to TRBJ2-7, with D possibly TRBD2 on 6 matching bases. Trimming cost V 1 base and J 0 bases, with 26 bases left between them. This CDR3 is built from 20 residues. Per germline, CDR1 SGHNT and CDR2 YYREEE (reference sequence). The CDR3 DNA sequence: TGTGCCAGCAGCTTGAGGCAGACTAGGACGTTCGTGGGAAGCTCCTACGAGCAGTACTTC. This sequence encodes CASSLRQTRTFVGSSYEQYF.

This clonotype was counted once. This may arise from a read error, as a much more abundant clone is one base away. The rearrangement links TRBV12-3 or TRBV12-4 to TRBJ1-6; TRBD1 might be the D (5 bases). CDR3 length: 14 amino acids. The CDR3 bases are TGTGCCAACAGTTTAGGGGCTTCGAACTCACCCCTCCACTTT. Encoded protein: CANSLGASNSPLHF.

By share, this clonotype counts as large. The chain employs TRBV7-2 and TRBJ1-6; D is possibly TRBD1 (5 bases). The length of the CDR3 is 15 residues. Germline-derived CDR1 and CDR2 are SGHTA and FQGNSA. V was pared by 5 bases and J by 10 bases, with 18 bases between. The DNA for the CDR3 is TGTGCCAGCAGCCCGCGGGCAGGGCGAGGATCACCCCTCCACTTT. Its protein is CASSPRAGRGSPLHF.

This chain uses TRBV28 with TRBJ2-7; 12 nucleotides align to TRBD2. The germline CDR1 and CDR2 sequences are MDHEN and SYDVKM. J lost 4 bases, V lost 5 bases, and 3 bases had no gene match. The CDR3 consists of 14 residues. The CDR3 sequence: CASSLAGGPYEQYF. The CDR3 DNA reads as TGTGCCAGCAGTCTAGCGGGAGGGCCTTACGAGCAGTACTTC.

The gene calls are TRBV14 and TRBJ2-3, with a possible D match to TRBD2 (6 bases). The ends were cut back, 4 bases at V and 8 bases at J, with 28 bases in the middle. The V gene's germline CDR1 is SGHDN and CDR2 FVKESK. This CDR3 is built from 18 residues. The CDR3 DNA sequence: TGTGCCAGCAGCCCGACTGGATCTCCGGGGGAGAAAGGTGTTACGCAGTATTTT. Protein sequence: CASSPTGSPGEKGVTQYF.

This clonotype is medium-sized within its sample. This chain links TRBV5-8 with TRBJ1-5; TRBD1 is a possible D gene (5 bases). Trimming took off 6 bases at V and 4 bases at J, with 11 bases between the two ends. Germline V gene lookup returns CDR1 SGHTS and CDR2 YDEGEE. The CDR3 spans 13 residues. In DNA form, the CDR3 reads TGTGCCAGCAACCGGGGACTGAATCAGCCCCAGCATTTT. Protein: CASNRGLNQPQHF.

Note on this clonotype: A read error is possible here, since a much larger clone lies one base away. This chain connects TRBV6-1 to TRBJ2-6, with TRBD1 matching over 9 bases. Germline values: CDR1 MNHNS, CDR2 SASEGT. This CDR3 has 18 residues. J lost 4 bases, V lost 6 bases, and 13 bases had no gene match. This chain's CDR3 is CASRMGQGIASGANVLTF. CDR3 coding DNA: TGTGCCAGCAGGATGGGACAGGGTATTGCGTCGGGGGCCAACGTCCTGACTTTC.

This clonotype is medium-sized. The rearrangement uses TRBV28 and TRBJ2-7; D is uncertain. Per the germline V gene, CDR1 is MDHEN and CDR2 is SYDVKM. There are 17 residues in the CDR3. The ends were cut back, 4 bases at V and 3 bases at J, with 22 bases in the middle. The CDR3 DNA is TGTGCCAGCAGTTCCTCTTACCTGGGTCTAACAAACTACGAGCAGTACTTC. Translating gives CASSSSYLGLTNYEQYF.

This clonotype rates as medium-sized. The rearrangement links TRBV27 to TRBJ2-3; the match to TRBD2 covers 7 bases. Germline V gene sequence: CDR1 MNHEY, CDR2 SMNVEV (reference sequence). V was pared by 3 bases and J by 7 bases, with 7 bases of the junction left unmatched. The CDR3 has 14 amino acids. CDR3 protein: CASSFSLALNTQYF. The CDR3, as DNA: TGTGCCAGCAGTTTTTCACTAGCGCTAAATACGCAGTATTTT.

The genes are TRBV11-2 and TRBJ2-5, with D unresolved. CDR1 and CDR2 from the germline V gene are SGHAT and FQNNGV. The CDR3 is 16 residues long. Trimming cost V 4 bases and J 4 bases, with 19 bases left between them. The CDR3, as DNA: TGTGCCAGCAGCTCCCTATCCCGCCGGGCGACAGAGACCCAGTACTTC. Its protein product is CASSSLSRRATETQYF.

The chain uses TRBV6-2 or TRBV6-3 and TRBJ2-1; D unresolved. The CDR3 consists of 12 residues. Trimming removed 6 bases from V and 6 bases from J, with 9 bases in between. CDR1 is MNHEY, CDR2 SVGEGT, per germline. CDR3 sequence: CASRALGNEQFF. The CDR3 nucleotides read TGTGCCAGCAGGGCCCTGGGCAATGAGCAGTTCTTC.

This clonotype turned up a few times. J is TRBJ2-5 and V is TRBV18, with D unclear. Trimming removed 7 bases from V and 0 bases from J, with 12 bases in between. The CDR3 is 14 amino acids. Germline V gene sequence: CDR1 KGHSH, CDR2 LQKENI. CDR3 DNA: TGTGCCAGCTTAACAAACCCCGACCAAGAGACCCAGTACTTC. Translation: CASLTNPDQETQYF.

This clonotype is large. This chain joins TRBV6-1 and TRBJ2-3; D is unresolved. Germline CDR1 is MNHNS and CDR2 is SASEGT. This CDR3 contains 14 residues. V gave up 6 bases and J gave up 2 bases, with 12 bases separating them. The CDR3 sequence: CASSLASLTDTQYF. CDR3 DNA: TGTGCCAGCAGCCTTGCCAGCCTCACAGATACGCAGTATTTT.

This clonotype showed up just a few times. This chain joins TRBV5-1 and TRBJ2-2, with 7 bases fitting TRBD1. The CDR3 is 15 amino acids. Germline loops: CDR1 SGHRS, CDR2 YFSETQ. V was clipped by 6 bases and J by 6 bases; unmatched bases: 11. Written as DNA, the CDR3 is TGCGCCAGCAACTCAGGGGGAGCGTGGGCCGGGGAGCTGTTTTTT. This translates into CASNSGGAWAGELFF. The full variable domain, in which reference TRBV5-1 and TRBJ2-2 provide the parts outside the CDR3, is KAGVTQTPRYLIKTRGQQVTLSCSPISGHRSVSWYQQTPGQGLQFLFEYFSETQRNKGNFPGRFSGRQFSNSRSEMNVSTLELGDSALYLCASNSGGAWAGELFFGEGSRLTVL.

This clonotype appeared a few times. This chain uses TRBV5-8 with TRBJ2-7; no clear D gene. V gave up 0 bases and J gave up 2 bases, with 18 bases separating them. The CDR3 length is 17 residues. CDR1 and CDR2 (germline): SGHTS, YDEGEE. DNA for the CDR3: TGTGCCAGCAGCTTGGTTATAAGATACAGCCACCCCTACGAGCAGTACTTC. Translation gives CASSLVIRYSHPYEQYF.

This clonotype qualifies as medium-sized. This chain uses TRBV19 with TRBJ2-7; 7 nucleotides align to TRBD1. Germline V gene lookup returns CDR1 LNHDA and CDR2 SQIVND (reference sequence). The CDR3 runs to 14 residues. The trim removed 5 bases at V and 3 bases at J, leaving 7 bases unmatched. Written as DNA, the CDR3 is TGTGCCAGTAGTCCCGGACAGGCGTTCTACGAGCAGTACTTC. The encoded protein is CASSPGQAFYEQYF.

By sample share, this clonotype is large (0.1 to 1%). This chain links TRBV7-3 with TRBJ1-1, with 8 bases aligning to TRBD1. Germline trimming cut 6 bases from V and 1 base from J; bases unmatched to any gene: 4. The CDR3 sequence is 14 residues long. Germline-derived CDR1 and CDR2 are SGHTA and FQGTGA. DNA of the CDR3: TGTGCCAGCAGACCGCAGGGGGCGAACACTGAAGCTTTCTTT. It codes for CASRPQGANTEAFF.

This chain uses TRBV9 with TRBJ2-3; unclear D gene. This CDR3 is 14 amino acids long. Germline V gives CDR1 SGDLS, CDR2 YYNGEE. Trimming pared 3 bases from V and 6 bases from J, leaving 14 bases between. The CDR3 loop reads CASSAPTGQDTQYF. The CDR3 coding sequence is TGTGCCAGCAGCGCACCGACTGGTCAGGATACGCAGTATTTT. The whole variable domain, filled in from reference TRBV9 and TRBJ2-3, reads DSGVTQTPKHLITATGQRVTLRCSPRSGDLSVYWYQQSLDQGLQFLIQYYNGEERAKGNILERFSAQQFPDLHSELNLSSLELGDSALYFCASSAPTGQDTQYFGPGTRLTVL.